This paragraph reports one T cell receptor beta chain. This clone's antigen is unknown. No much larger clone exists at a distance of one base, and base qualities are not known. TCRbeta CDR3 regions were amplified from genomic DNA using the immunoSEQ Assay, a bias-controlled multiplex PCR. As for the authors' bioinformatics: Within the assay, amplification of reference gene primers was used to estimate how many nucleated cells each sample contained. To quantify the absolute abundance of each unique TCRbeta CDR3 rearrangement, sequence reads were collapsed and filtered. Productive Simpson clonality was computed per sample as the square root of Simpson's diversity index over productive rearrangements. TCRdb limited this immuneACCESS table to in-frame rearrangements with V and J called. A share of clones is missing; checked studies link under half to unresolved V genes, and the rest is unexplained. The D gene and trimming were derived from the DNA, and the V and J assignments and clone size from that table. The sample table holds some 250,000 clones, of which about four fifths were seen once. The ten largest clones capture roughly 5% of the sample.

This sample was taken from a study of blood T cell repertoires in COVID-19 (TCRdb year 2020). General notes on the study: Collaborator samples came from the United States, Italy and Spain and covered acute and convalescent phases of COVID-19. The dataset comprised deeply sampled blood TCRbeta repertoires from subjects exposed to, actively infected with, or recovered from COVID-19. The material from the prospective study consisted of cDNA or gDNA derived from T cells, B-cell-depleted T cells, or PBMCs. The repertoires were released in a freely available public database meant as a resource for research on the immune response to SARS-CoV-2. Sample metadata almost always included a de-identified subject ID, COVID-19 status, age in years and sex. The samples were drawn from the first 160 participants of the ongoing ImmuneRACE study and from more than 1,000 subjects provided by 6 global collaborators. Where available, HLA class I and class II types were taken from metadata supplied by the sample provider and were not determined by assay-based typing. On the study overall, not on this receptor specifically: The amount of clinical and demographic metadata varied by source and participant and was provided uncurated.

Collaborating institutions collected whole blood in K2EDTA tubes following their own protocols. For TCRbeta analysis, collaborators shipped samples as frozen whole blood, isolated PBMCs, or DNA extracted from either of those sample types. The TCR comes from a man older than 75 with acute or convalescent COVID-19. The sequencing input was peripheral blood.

The base sequence is TGCGCCAGCAGCCAGGGACTGGGAGGAACCGGGGAGCTGTTTTTT. Its amino acids are CASSQGLGGTGELFF. The rearrangement combines TRBV5-1 with TRBJ2-2; TRBD2 is possibly the D segment (6 matching bases). CDR1 and CDR2 were assigned from the germline V gene as SGHRS and YFSETQ. Between the V and J ends, shortened by 4 bases and 5 bases respectively, the junction contains 15 bases. There are 15 amino acids in the CDR3, from cysteine to phenylalanine inclusive. Only the CDR3 region is kept as DNA, spanning 45 bases read in frame from base 1. Reference TRBV5-1 and TRBJ2-2 genes cover what lies past the CDR3, so the full variable domain is KAGVTQTPRYLIKTRGQQVTLSCSPISGHRSVSWYQQTPGQGLQFLFEYFSETQRNKGNFPGRFSGRQFSNSRSEMNVSTLELGDSALYLCASSQGLGGTGELFFGEGSRLTVL.